What follows is one T cell receptor (beta chain) and its context. What it recognizes is unknown. V lost 5 bases to trimming and J lost 3 bases, with 10 bases between them. Per germline, CDR1 MNHEY and CDR2 SVGAGI. The length of the CDR3 is 13 residues. Clones were read by immunoSEQ multiplex PCR, and TCRdb kept only the in-frame ones, dropping some. The table includes 55,000 to 65,000 clones, around 80% detected once. The sort gate was single viable CD3+CD4+CD8-CD45RO+ cells for memory CD4+ T cells. Positive selection with CD4 microbeads enriched total CD4+ T cells. These data are taken from a study of memory CD4+ T cells and cytomegalovirus serostatus. The study's findings and limits: Each of some 67 CMV-associated TCRbeta sequences occurred in one to five individuals. The CMV-associated TCR signature appears largely within the CD4+ memory repertoire.

The receptor was derived from an adult in good health and CMV-seronegative. V usage is TRBV6-5 and J usage is TRBJ2-5; D is undetermined. Sequenced: memory CD4+ T cells from blood. CDR3 in DNA: TGTGCCAGCAGTCAGCATTTTAAAGAGACCCAGTACTTC. Translating it yields CASSQHFKETQYF.